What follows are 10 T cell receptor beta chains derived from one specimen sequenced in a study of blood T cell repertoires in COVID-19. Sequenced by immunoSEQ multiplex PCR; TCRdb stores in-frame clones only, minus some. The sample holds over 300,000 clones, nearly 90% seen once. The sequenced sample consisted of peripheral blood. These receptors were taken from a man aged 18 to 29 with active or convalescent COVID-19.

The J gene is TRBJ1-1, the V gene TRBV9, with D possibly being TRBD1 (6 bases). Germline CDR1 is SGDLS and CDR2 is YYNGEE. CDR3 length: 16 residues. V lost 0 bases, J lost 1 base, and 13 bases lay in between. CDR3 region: CASSVAAEQGNTEAFF. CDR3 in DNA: TGTGCCAGCAGCGTAGCCGCCGAACAGGGGAACACTGAAGCTTTCTTT.

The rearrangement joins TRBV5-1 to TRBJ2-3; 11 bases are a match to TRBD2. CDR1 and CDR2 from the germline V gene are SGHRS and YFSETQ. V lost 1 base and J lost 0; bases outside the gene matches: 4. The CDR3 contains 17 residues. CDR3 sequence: CASSLTSGGPSTDTQYF. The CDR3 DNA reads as TGCGCCAGCAGCTTGACTAGCGGGGGACCTAGCACAGATACGCAGTATTTT.

The CDR3 DNA reads as TGTGCCAGCAGCCCTGACGGGGTCTATGGCTACACCTTC. Protein: CASSPDGVYGYTF. The chain links TRBV5-5 to TRBJ1-2; D uncertain. V was pared by 4 bases and J by 4 bases, with 11 bases between. CDR3 length: 13 amino acids. Germline V lookup: CDR1 SGHKS, CDR2 YYEKEE (reference sequence).

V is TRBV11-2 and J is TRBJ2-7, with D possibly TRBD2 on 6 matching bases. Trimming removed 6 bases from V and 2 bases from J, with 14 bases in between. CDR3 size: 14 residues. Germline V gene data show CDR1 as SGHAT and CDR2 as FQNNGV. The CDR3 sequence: CASRSGVNPYEQYF. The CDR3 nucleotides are TGTGCCAGCAGGTCGGGAGTAAACCCCTACGAGCAGTACTTC.

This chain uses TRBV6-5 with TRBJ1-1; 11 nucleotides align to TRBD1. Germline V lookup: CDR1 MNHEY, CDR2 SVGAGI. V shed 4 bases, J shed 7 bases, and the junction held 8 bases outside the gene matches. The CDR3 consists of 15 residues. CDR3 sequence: CASSSWTGGFVEAFF. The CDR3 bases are TGTGCCAGCAGTTCTTGGACAGGGGGCTTTGTTGAAGCTTTCTTT.

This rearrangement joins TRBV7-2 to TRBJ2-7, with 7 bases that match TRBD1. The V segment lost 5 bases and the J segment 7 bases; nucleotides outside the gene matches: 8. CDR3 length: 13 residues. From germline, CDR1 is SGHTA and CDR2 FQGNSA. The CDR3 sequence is CASSTGVPREQYF. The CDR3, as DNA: TGTGCCAGCAGCACAGGGGTACCACGGGAGCAGTACTTC.

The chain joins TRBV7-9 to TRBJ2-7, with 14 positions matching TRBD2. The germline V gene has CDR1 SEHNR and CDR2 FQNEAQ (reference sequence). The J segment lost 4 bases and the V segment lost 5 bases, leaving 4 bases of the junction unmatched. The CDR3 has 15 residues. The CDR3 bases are TGTGCCAGCAGCATCGGGACTAGCGGGAGATACGAGCAGTACTTC. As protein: CASSIGTSGRYEQYF.

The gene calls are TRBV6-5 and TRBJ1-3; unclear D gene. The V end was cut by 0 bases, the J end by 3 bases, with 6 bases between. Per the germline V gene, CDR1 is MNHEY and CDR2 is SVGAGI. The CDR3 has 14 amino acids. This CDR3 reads CASSYSAVGNTIYF. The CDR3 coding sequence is TGTGCCAGCAGTTACTCGGCAGTTGGAAACACCATATATTTT.

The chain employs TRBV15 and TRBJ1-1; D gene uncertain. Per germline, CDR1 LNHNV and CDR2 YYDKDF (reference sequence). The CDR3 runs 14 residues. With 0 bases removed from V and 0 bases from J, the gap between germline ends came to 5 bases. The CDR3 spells CATSRDTVNTEAFF. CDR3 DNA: TGTGCCACCAGCAGAGATACGGTGAACACTGAAGCTTTCTTT.

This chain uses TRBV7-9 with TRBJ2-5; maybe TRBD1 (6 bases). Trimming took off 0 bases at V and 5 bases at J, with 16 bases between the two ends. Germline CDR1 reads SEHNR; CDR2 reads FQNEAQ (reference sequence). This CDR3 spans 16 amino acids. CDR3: CASSLALAGAPETQYF. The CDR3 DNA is TGTGCCAGCAGCTTAGCGCTGGCAGGGGCTCCGGAGACCCAGTACTTC.